This TCR beta chain emerged from a study of blood T cell repertoires in COVID-19. Study context: Material from acute and convalescent COVID-19 was sourced from the United States, Italy and Spain.

In the study's own analysis: Nucleated cell counts were estimated from reference gene primer amplification. The repertoire was sequenced with immunoSEQ multiplex PCR; TCRdb's copy has only in-frame clones and lacks some. Clonal size and the V and J genes are those of that table, whereas D and trimming came from the DNA. The top ten clones hold 0.9% to 1.5% of a sample with 300,000 to 400,000 clones, around nine tenths of them seen once. V was shortened by 6 bases and J by 4 bases, with 10 bases between the two germline ends. This CDR3 has 13 residues. The germline gives CDR1 LGHNT, CDR2 FRNRAP. Participant ages covered about 18 to 89 years across 24 US areas. Donors in Cohort 3 counted as recovered after two negative PCRs, clearance, or symptom resolution.

This chain joins TRBV12-5 and TRBJ1-3; unclear D gene. Sequencing was done on a sample of PBMCs or T cells enriched from blood (not recorded which). This sequence was found in a woman aged 18-29 years who had recovered from COVID-19. This CDR3 reads CASGRGEGNTIYF. In nucleotides, the CDR3 is TGTGCTAGTGGGCGGGGAGAAGGAAACACCATATATTTT.